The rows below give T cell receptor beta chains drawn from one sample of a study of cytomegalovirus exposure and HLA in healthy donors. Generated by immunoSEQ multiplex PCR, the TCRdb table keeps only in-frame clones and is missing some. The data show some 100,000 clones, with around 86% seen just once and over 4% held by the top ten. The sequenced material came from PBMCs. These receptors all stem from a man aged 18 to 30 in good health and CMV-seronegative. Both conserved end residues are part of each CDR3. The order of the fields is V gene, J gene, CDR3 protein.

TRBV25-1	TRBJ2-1	CASRPGQGPDNEQFF
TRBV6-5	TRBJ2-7	CASSRGQIYEQYF
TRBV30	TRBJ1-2	CAWSAPWTGATGYTF
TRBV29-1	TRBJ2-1	CSVRKQTSGFSYNEQFF
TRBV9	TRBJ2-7	CASSVAPGGYEQYF
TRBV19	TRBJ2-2	CASSIGGPGELFF
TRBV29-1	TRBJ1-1	CSVETGGYTEAFF
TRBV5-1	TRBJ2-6	CASTPLASGGANVLTF
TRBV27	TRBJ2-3	CASSHIPGDTQYF
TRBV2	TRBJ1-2	CASSKDRGGNGYTF
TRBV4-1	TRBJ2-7	CASSQDYDEQYF
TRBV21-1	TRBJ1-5	CASSKGGQRISQPQHF
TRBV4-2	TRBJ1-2	CASSQSGTGTPSDGYTF
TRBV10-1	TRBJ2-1	CASSSRDLTYNEQFF
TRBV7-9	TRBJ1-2	CASSRGEASNYGYTF
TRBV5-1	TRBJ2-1	CASSLVASGGPYNEQFF
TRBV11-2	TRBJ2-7	CASSPRPGTGKGEQYF
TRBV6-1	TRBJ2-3	CASSEKAGGPDTQYF
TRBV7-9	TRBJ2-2	CASSISGLSNTGELFF
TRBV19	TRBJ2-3	CASSIDGTSGTDTQYF
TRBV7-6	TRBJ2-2	CASSLRDRGRATGELFF
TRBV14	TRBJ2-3	CASSPSTDTQYF